The rows below give T cell receptor beta chains drawn from one sample of a study of beta chain features in type 1 diabetes. The assay was immunoSEQ multiplex PCR, and TCRdb's table has in-frame clones only and misses some. The profile covers over 55,000 clones, with roughly 50% appearing a single time and roughly 2.5% taken by the ten largest. The specimen was Tregs from blood. The receptors stem from a woman aged 40 to 49 with type 1 diabetes. Each CDR3 is given with its conserved first and last residue. A D gene is named only where the DNA matches it firmly. Clone sizes are given selectively: once, few, many, or a class where the clone is expanded.

size,D,V,J,DNA,CDR3
-,-,TRBV7-9,TRBJ2-5,TGTGCCAGCAGCAAAGGAGCGCAGACCCAGTACTTC,CASSKGAQTQYF
few,-,TRBV7-2,TRBJ1-3,TGTGCCAGCAGCCCGGGGTGGGCAGGGGTAAACACCATATATTTT,CASSPGWAGVNTIYF
many,-,TRBV7-9,TRBJ1-4,TGTGCCAGCAGCTTAGTCAGGGAGGCTAATGAAAAACTGTTTTTT,CASSLVREANEKLFF
-,TRBD2,TRBV6-4,TRBJ2-3,TGTGCCAGCAGTGACTCGGGGACTAGCGGGAGCACAGATACGCAGTATTTT,CASSDSGTSGSTDTQYF
-,TRBD1,TRBV18,TRBJ2-1,TGTGCCAGCTCACCACGGACAGGGGGCAATGAGCAGTTCTTC,CASSPRTGGNEQFF
once,-,TRBV28,TRBJ2-7,TGTGCCTCCCGGGTGACCGACTCCTACGAGCAGTACTTC,CASRVTDSYEQYF
-,TRBD2,TRBV4-2,TRBJ2-1,TGTGCCAGCAGCCGTAGCGGGTCGGGGTACAATGAGCAGTTCTTC,CASSRSGSGYNEQFF
few,-,TRBV7-3,TRBJ1-1,TGTGCCAGCAGCTTAACCTCAGTGAAAGAAGCTTTCTTT,CASSLTSVKEAFF
few,TRBD1,TRBV7-2,TRBJ2-3,TGTGCCAGCAGCTCCAACCCGGACAGGACCACAGATACGCAGTATTTT,CASSSNPDRTTDTQYF
once,-,TRBV5-1,TRBJ2-3,TGCGCCAGCAGCGTGCTGGGCGTTTCAGATACGCAGTATTTT,CASSVLGVSDTQYF
-,TRBD2,TRBV5-6,TRBJ2-7,TGTGCCAGCAGCCGGTGGGACTATTACGAGCAGTACTTC,CASSRWDYYEQYF
few,-,TRBV7-9,TRBJ1-1,TGTGCCAGCAGCTTTTCGGGAGTGGGGAACACTGAAGCTTTCTTT,CASSFSGVGNTEAFF
few,-,TRBV10-2,TRBJ1-6,TGCGCCAGCAGTGAGAACAGGGCTCTTAATTCACCCCTCCACTTT,CASSENRALNSPLHF
few,-,TRBV29-1,TRBJ2-7,TGCAGCGCCTTGGCGGCGGGTCCTTTCTACGAGCAGTACTTC,CSALAAGPFYEQYF
-,-,TRBV28,TRBJ2-1,TGTGCCAGCCAGTGGTCACGGGCTGGGAGGAATGAGCAGTTCTTC,CASQWSRAGRNEQFF
-,-,TRBV12-5,TRBJ2-1,TGTGCTAGTGGTTTGGCCACGAGAAGCGAGCAGTTCTTC,CASGLATRSEQFF
-,-,TRBV7-2,TRBJ2-3,TGTGCCAGCAGCCGCTCGGGAGGACAGAGGTCAGATACGCAGTATTTT,CASSRSGGQRSDTQYF
many,TRBD2,TRBV14,TRBJ2-3,TGTGCCAGCAGCCAAGCCCTGCGGACTAGCGGGGGTAGCACAGATACGCAGTATTTT,CASSQALRTSGGSTDTQYF
-,-,TRBV28,TRBJ1-2,TGTGCCAGCAGTTTATACAGGGTTGACTATGGCTACACCTTC,CASSLYRVDYGYTF
-,TRBD2,TRBV7-2,TRBJ2-3,TGTGCCAGCAGCTTAGCGCGGACTAGCGGGGATACGCAGTATTTT,CASSLARTSGDTQYF
-,-,TRBV2,TRBJ1-5,TGTGCCAGCAGTGGCAGGGAAGGCGGTCAGCCCCAGCATTTT,CASSGREGGQPQHF
-,TRBD1,TRBV29-1,TRBJ1-4,TGCAGCGTTGGACCAGGGGGTTCCATAGAAAAACTGTTTTTT,CSVGPGGSIEKLFF
many,-,TRBV2,TRBJ1-2,TGTGCCAGCAGTGAAGGAGGCATAACGGGTGGCTACACCTTC,CASSEGGITGGYTF
few,TRBD1,TRBV2,TRBJ1-4,TGTGCCAGCAGTGATAGACAGGGGATCGTAAAACTGTTTTTT,CASSDRQGIVKLFF
few,TRBD1,TRBV4-1,TRBJ2-5,TGCGCCAGCAGCCAAGCCGGGGACAGGAGGGAGACCCAGTACTTC,CASSQAGDRRETQYF
few,-,TRBV7-3,TRBJ2-2,TGTGCCAGCAGCCGGACAGAGGGCACCGGGGAGCTGTTTTTT,CASSRTEGTGELFF
-,-,TRBV6-1,TRBJ1-6,TGTGCCAGCAGGTTCCAGGGTTCCTATAATTCACCCCTCCACTTT,CASRFQGSYNSPLHF
few,TRBD1,TRBV18,TRBJ2-7,TGTGCCAGCTCAACAGGGACAGGATCCTACGAGCAGTACTTC,CASSTGTGSYEQYF
-,TRBD1,TRBV5-1,TRBJ1-1,TGCGCCAGCAGTTTTCGACAGGGGGCAAATCCGAACACTGAAGCTTTCTTT,CASSFRQGANPNTEAFF
-,TRBD2,TRBV5-1,TRBJ2-1,TGCGCCAGCAGCCAGCTCGGGACTAGCATCTACAATGAGCAGTTCTTC,CASSQLGTSIYNEQFF
-,TRBD1,TRBV7-2,TRBJ1-5,TGTGCCAGCAGCCAGCAGGGGGGAGGCAATCAGCCCCAGCATTTT,CASSQQGGGNQPQHF
few,TRBD1,TRBV23-1,TRBJ2-7,TGCGCCAGCAGTCGAGGGACAGGCCGGGACTACGAGCAGTACTTC,CASSRGTGRDYEQYF
few,TRBD1,TRBV4-3,TRBJ2-7,TGCGCCAGCAGCCAAGTAATCCCTGCCGGACAGGCAGCGTTTACCTCCTACGAGCAGTACTTC,CASSQVIPAGQAAFTSYEQYF
few,-,TRBV4-1,TRBJ2-3,TGCGCCAGCAGCCAAGACAGGGTTTCGGCAGATACGCAGTATTTT,CASSQDRVSADTQYF
-,-,TRBV18,TRBJ1-1,TGTGCCAGCTCAGAGCAACAGGAGGAAGCTTTCTTT,CASSEQQEEAFF
-,TRBD1,TRBV5-1,TRBJ2-5,TGCGCCAGCAGCTGGGGACAGGGGAGACAAAGGGAGACCCAGTACTTC,CASSWGQGRQRETQYF
few,-,TRBV29-1,TRBJ2-2,TGCAGCGTTGAGCCACAGGGTGGTAGTGCCGGGGAGCTGTTTTTT,CSVEPQGGSAGELFF
-,-,TRBV19,TRBJ2-1,TGTGCCAGTAGTGGGAGCGGGAATGAGCAGTTCTTC,CASSGSGNEQFF
-,TRBD1,TRBV11-2,TRBJ2-5,TGTGCCAGCAGCTCGCCAGGGGGCCGGGAGACCCAGTACTTC,CASSSPGGRETQYF
-,TRBD1,TRBV5-1,TRBJ1-2,TGCGCCAGCAGCCTCGGGACAGATACAGGCTATGGCTACACCTTC,CASSLGTDTGYGYTF
few,-,TRBV5-1,TRBJ2-7,TGCGCCAGCAGCCTAGAGAGGGGGAAGCAGTACTTC,CASSLERGKQYF
-,-,TRBV5-1,TRBJ2-7,TGCGCCAGCAGCTTGGGTGGACAGAGCTCCTACGAGCAGTACTTC,CASSLGGQSSYEQYF
-,-,TRBV7-2,TRBJ2-5,TGTGCCAGCAGCTCCTACTCCCGGACCCAGTACTTC,CASSSYSRTQYF
few,-,TRBV5-1,TRBJ2-2,TGCGCCAGCAGCTCCCGACTGACCCGAGAAACCGGGGAGCTGTTTTTT,CASSSRLTRETGELFF
once,-,TRBV4-2,TRBJ1-5,TGTGCCAGCAGCCAAGATCAGGGCGTTCATCAGCCCCAGCATTTT,CASSQDQGVHQPQHF
medium-sized,TRBD2,TRBV9,TRBJ2-1,TGTGCCAGCAGCGTAGGCGGGGGGTTTGACAATGAGCAGTTCTTC,CASSVGGGFDNEQFF
-,TRBD1,TRBV2,TRBJ2-7,TGTGCCAGCAGAGACGTTGGGACAGCGAGCTCCTACGAGCAGTACTTC,CASRDVGTASSYEQYF
-,TRBD1,TRBV10-2,TRBJ2-2,TGCGCCAGCGCTAACAGGGGATGGGACACCGGGGAGCTGTTTTTT,CASANRGWDTGELFF
-,TRBD1,TRBV4-3,TRBJ1-6,TGCGCCAGCAGGCACGGGACAGACTTTAATTCACCCCTCCACTTT,CASRHGTDFNSPLHF
-,-,TRBV5-4,TRBJ2-7,TGTGCCAGCGGGGCAGGAGGGAGGAACAACGAGCAGTACTTC,CASGAGGRNNEQYF
few,TRBD2,TRBV11-1,TRBJ2-7,TGTGCCAGCAGCTTAGGGCTAGCGGGACTTCTGGAGCAGTACTTC,CASSLGLAGLLEQYF
-,TRBD1,TRBV7-9,TRBJ1-4,TGTGCCAGCAGTGCCATCGGGACAGCGGCGGCCGTGTCTTTT,CASSAIGTAAAVSF
medium-sized,-,TRBV7-2,TRBJ1-1,TGTGCCAGCAGCCCCCCAAGTACAAACACTGAAGCTTTCTTT,CASSPPSTNTEAFF
-,TRBD1,TRBV6-6,TRBJ1-1,TGTGCCAGCAGTGAGGGGGCGGGTGAGAGTGAAGCTTTCTTT,CASSEGAGESEAFF
-,-,TRBV7-6,TRBJ2-1,TGTGCCAGCAGCACGACAGGACGCAATGAGCAGTTCTTC,CASSTTGRNEQFF
-,TRBD1,TRBV6-5,TRBJ2-7,TGTGCCAGCAGTCGAGGGGACAGGGGGCGGGGCGAGCAGTACTTC,CASSRGDRGRGEQYF
-,-,TRBV2,TRBJ1-5,TGTGCCAGCAGCCCGTACAGGGCGGATCAGCCCCAGCATTTT,CASSPYRADQPQHF